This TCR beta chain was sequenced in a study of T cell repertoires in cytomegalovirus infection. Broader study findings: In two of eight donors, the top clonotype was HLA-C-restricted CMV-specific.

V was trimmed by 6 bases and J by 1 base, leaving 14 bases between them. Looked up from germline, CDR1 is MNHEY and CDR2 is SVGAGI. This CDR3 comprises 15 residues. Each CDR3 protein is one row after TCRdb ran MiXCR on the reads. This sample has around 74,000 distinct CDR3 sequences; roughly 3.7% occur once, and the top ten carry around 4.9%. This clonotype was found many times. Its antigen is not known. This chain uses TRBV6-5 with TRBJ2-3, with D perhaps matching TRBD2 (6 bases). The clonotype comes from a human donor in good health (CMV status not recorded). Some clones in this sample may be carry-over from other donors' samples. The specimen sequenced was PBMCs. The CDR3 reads CASSPYGGGTDTQYF. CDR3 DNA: TGTGCCAGCAGCCCGTACGGAGGGGGCACAGATACGCAGTATTTT.